This is a list of T cell receptor beta chains from one sample in a study of shared clonotypes between healthy human individuals. Profiling relied on immunoSEQ multiplex PCR, and the TCRdb table lists in-frame clones only, not all of them. Among about 2.4 million clones listed, 80% to 95% were seen once. The specimen sequenced was naive CD4+ T cells from PBMCs. These receptors all stem from a man aged 18 to 35 in good health. Some clones in this sample may be carry-over from other donors' samples. CDR3s include the opening cysteine and the closing phenylalanine or tryptophan. The order of the fields is J gene, clone size, V gene, D gene, CDR3 DNA, CDR3 protein. The D gene is left open where the match is weak. Size values are once, few and many counts, or a class for expanded clones, and some rows have none.

>TRBJ2-2|-|TRBV2|TRBD2
TGTGCCAGCAGTGAAGAACTAGCGGGAGCCGGGGAGCTGTTTTTT
CASSEELAGAGELFF
>TRBJ1-3|-|TRBV12-5|-
TGTGCTAGTGGTCGGGGCCCTGGAAACACCATATATTTT
CASGRGPGNTIYF
>TRBJ1-4|once|TRBV29-1|-
TGCAGCGTTCATCCCCAAAAAGCAACTAATGAAAAACTGTTTTTT
CSVHPQKATNEKLFF
>TRBJ1-1|-|TRBV6-5|-
TGTGCCAGCAGTTACTCGAGGGAAAACACTGAAGCTTTCTTT
CASSYSRENTEAFF
>TRBJ1-1|few|TRBV28|-
TGTGCCAGCAGTCTCACAGGGAACACTGAAGCTTTCTTT
CASSLTGNTEAFF
>TRBJ1-3|-|TRBV6-1|-
TGTGCCAGCAGTGAATACGAGGGGCAAGGGAGAAACACCATATATTTT
CASSEYEGQGRNTIYF
>TRBJ2-5|-|TRBV7-2|TRBD2
TGTGCCAGCGGCAGCGGGAGTCAAGAGACCCAGTACTTC
CASGSGSQETQYF
>TRBJ2-7|-|TRBV5-1|-
TGCGCCAGCAGCTTGGAGGGGGTCTACGAGCAGTACTTC
CASSLEGVYEQYF
>TRBJ1-1|-|TRBV9|-
TGTGCCAGCAGCGTAGCGGGGGCCGGGAACACTGAAGCTTTCTTT
CASSVAGAGNTEAFF
>TRBJ2-1|-|TRBV2|TRBD2
TGTGCCAGCAGAGGACTAGCGGGAACCTACAATGAGCAGTTCTTC
CASRGLAGTYNEQFF
>TRBJ2-7|-|TRBV13|-
TGTGCCAGCAGCTTACGAGGGCCCGGGAACGAGCAGTACTTC
CASSLRGPGNEQYF
>TRBJ1-2|-|TRBV19|-
TGTGCCAGTAGACCGAGACAGGTGGACTATGGCTACACCTTC
CASRPRQVDYGYTF
>TRBJ1-2|-|TRBV6-6|-
TGTGCCAGCAGTCACCGTGGGGGGAAAGACTATGGCTACACCTTC
CASSHRGGKDYGYTF
>TRBJ2-1|-|TRBV5-4|-
TGTGCCAGCAGCTCCCTCATTGACACCTACAATGAGCAGTTCTTC
CASSSLIDTYNEQFF
>TRBJ2-7|once|TRBV7-2|TRBD2
TGTGCCAGCAGCGTGCCCAGCGGGAGGCACGAGCAGTACTTC
CASSVPSGRHEQYF
>TRBJ1-2|-|TRBV10-3|-
TGTGCCATCAGTGAGGGCTCCGGCTACACCTTC
CAISEGSGYTF
>TRBJ1-3|-|TRBV18|-
TGTGCCAGCTCACCACCCCGACAGGAATATACTGGAAACACCATATATTTT
CASSPPRQEYTGNTIYF
>TRBJ1-4|-|TRBV4-3|TRBD1
TGCGCCAGCAGCCATGACAGGGGGCGCTCCGAAAAACTGTTTTTT
CASSHDRGRSEKLFF
>TRBJ2-3|once|TRBV14|TRBD1
TGTGCCAGCAGCCAAGGGGGGACAGGGGGAGTCGGTACGCAGTATTTT
CASSQGGTGGVGTQYF
>TRBJ2-2|-|TRBV7-9|TRBD1
TGTGCCAGCACCCTACAGGGGGAAACCGGGGAGCTGTTTTTT
CASTLQGETGELFF
>TRBJ2-1|-|TRBV28|TRBD2
TGTGCCAGCAGTCCCCTGGCTAGCGGGAGAGAAAGAAGCTCCTACAATGAGCAGTTCTTC
CASSPLASGRERSSYNEQFF
>TRBJ2-5|-|TRBV28|TRBD2
TGTGCCAGCAGTTTAATGCTAGCGGGAGAACAAGAGACCCAGTACTTC
CASSLMLAGEQETQYF